The 5 T cell receptor beta chains in this list originate from one sample, sequenced in a study of cytomegalovirus exposure and HLA in healthy donors. Using immunoSEQ multiplex PCR, the repertoire was profiled, and TCRdb retains in-frame clones only, with some absent. Found here are 150,000 to 200,000 clones, approximately 78% of them singletons; the top ten hold 1% to 1.5%. Sequencing input: PBMCs. Receptors originate from a woman in her 30s in good health and CMV-seronegative.

This chain links TRBV2 with TRBJ1-3; possibly TRBD1 for D (5 bases). This CDR3 spans 14 amino acids. The V and J ends lost 6 bases and 4 bases respectively, with 13 bases between them. The germline V gene encodes CDR1 SNHLY and CDR2 FYNNEI. The CDR3: CASRKGAPGNTIYF. CDR3 DNA: TGTGCCAGCAGGAAAGGGGCGCCGGGAAACACCATATATTTT.

The chain couples TRBV7-6 to TRBJ2-2, with 13 bases identical to TRBD2. The V gene end was trimmed by 5 bases and the J gene end by 1 base; junction bases not matched to a gene: 4. The CDR3 sequence is 17 residues long. Germline loops: CDR1 SGHVS, CDR2 FNYEAQ. The DNA of the CDR3 is TGTGCCAGCAGCCAACGGACTAGCGGGGGGAACACCGGGGAGCTGTTTTTT. Translated: CASSQRTSGGNTGELFF.

The V gene is TRBV9, the J gene TRBJ2-3; the D gene is possibly TRBD2 (7 bases). The V and J ends lost 0 bases and 6 bases respectively, with 14 bases between them. The length of the CDR3 is 15 residues. The germline V gene encodes CDR1 SGDLS and CDR2 YYNGEE. DNA of the CDR3: TGTGCCAGCAGCGTAGGGCGGGGGCCAAGCGATACGCAGTATTTT. Residues: CASSVGRGPSDTQYF.

The CDR3 loop is CASSDWTSGSYEQYF. The CDR3 bases are TGTGCCAGCAGTGATTGGACTAGCGGGAGTTACGAGCAGTACTTC. The rearrangement uses TRBV2 and TRBJ2-7; 13 bases are shared with TRBD2. Unmatched junction bases numbered 3, after V lost 3 bases and J lost 4 bases. The CDR3 has 15 amino acids. From germline, CDR1 is SNHLY and CDR2 FYNNEI.

This chain connects TRBV5-1 to TRBJ2-2; 9 nucleotides line up with TRBD1. With 0 bases clipped from V and 7 bases from J, the junction kept 13 bases outside the gene matches. This CDR3 is 18 amino acids long. The germline CDR1 and CDR2 sequences are SGHRS and YFSETQ. The CDR3 protein is CASSLGLGTGQRNGELFF. CDR3 sequence (DNA): TGCGCCAGCAGCTTGGGGCTCGGGACAGGGCAGAGGAACGGGGAGCTGTTTTTT. Filled out from reference TRBV5-1 and TRBJ2-2, the complete variable domain reads KAGVTQTPRYLIKTRGQQVTLSCSPISGHRSVSWYQQTPGQGLQFLFEYFSETQRNKGNFPGRFSGRQFSNSRSEMNVSTLELGDSALYLCASSLGLGTGQRNGELFFGEGSRLTVL.